Shown below are 18 T cell receptor beta chains from a single sample sequenced in a study of CD4+ T cells in melanoma. The method was immunoSEQ multiplex PCR; TCRdb's version includes in-frame clones alone and lacks a portion of them. The sample records some 110,000 clones, about 92% being singletons. The sequencing sample was made of peripheral blood. The origin of the receptors is a human donor with melanoma.

The chain links TRBV2 to TRBJ2-3, with D possibly called TRBD1 or TRBD2 (6 bases each). V was trimmed by 6 bases and J by 2 bases, leaving 9 bases between them. CDR1 SNHLY and CDR2 FYNNEI come from the germline V gene. CDR3 length: 13 amino acids. This CDR3 reads CASSGGFTDTQYF. CDR3 coding DNA: TGTGCCAGCAGCGGGGGCTTCACAGATACGCAGTATTTT.

This clone has a single count. For the CDR3, the DNA is TGCGCCAGCAGCTTGGACCTCCTAAGCTATGGCTACACCTTC. This encodes CASSLDLLSYGYTF. The chain links TRBV5-1 to TRBJ1-2; the D is unclear. Trimming pared 0 bases from V and 4 bases from J, leaving 10 bases between. This CDR3 contains 14 residues. CDR1 is SGHRS and CDR2 is YFSETQ in the germline V gene.

The chain employs TRBV4-1 and TRBJ2-7; D not resolved. This CDR3 has 15 amino acids. Per germline, CDR1 MGHRA and CDR2 YSYEKL. Between the trimmed V and J ends, which lost 2 bases and 0 bases, there was a span of 11 bases. CDR3 protein: CASSQRRTVSYEQYF. CDR3 sequence (DNA): TGCGCCAGCAGCCAAAGACGAACAGTCTCCTACGAGCAGTACTTC.

The chain couples TRBV4-1 to TRBJ2-1; D is perhaps TRBD2 (5 bases). The germline V gene encodes CDR1 MGHRA and CDR2 YSYEKL. V lost 4 bases to trimming and J lost 7 bases, with 11 bases between them. There are 13 residues in the CDR3. DNA for the CDR3: TGCGCCAGCAGCCTTTATTCGGGGAATGAGCAGTTCTTC. Protein sequence: CASSLYSGNEQFF.

J is TRBJ2-1 and V is TRBV6-5; D gene unclear. CDR1 and CDR2 (germline): MNHEY, SVGAGI. V was clipped by 8 bases and J by 0 bases, with 8 bases between them. The CDR3 loop spans 13 amino acids. The CDR3 protein is CASHRGSYNEQFF. CDR3 nucleotide sequence: TGTGCCAGCCACCGCGGCTCCTACAATGAGCAGTTCTTC.

The CDR3 DNA reads TGTGCCAGCAGCTTGGCGGAACTGGAGCAGTACTTC. Translation: CASSLAELEQYF. The chain combines TRBV5-6 with TRBJ2-7; D call uncertain. V was cut by 0 bases and J by 7 bases, with 8 bases left in between. Germline lookup yields CDR1 SGHDT and CDR2 YYEEEE. The CDR3 is 12 amino acids. Complete variable domain (other parts from reference TRBV5-6 and TRBJ2-7): DAGVTQSPTHLIKTRGQQVTLRCSPKSGHDTVSWYQQALGQGPQFIFQYYEEEERQRGNFPDRFSGHQFPNYSSELNVNALLLGDSALYLCASSLAELEQYFGPGTRLTVT.

J is TRBJ2-1 and V is TRBV7-2, with 11 positions matching TRBD1. The V gene end was trimmed by 4 bases and the J gene end by 12 bases; junction bases not matched to a gene: 11. The V gene's germline CDR1 is SGHTA and CDR2 FQGNSA. The CDR3 contains 15 residues. CDR3 sequence reads: CASSSFGTGGSVQFF. CDR3 nucleotides: TGTGCCAGCAGCTCATTCGGGACAGGGGGTTCCGTGCAGTTCTTC. Full variable domain (rest looked up from reference TRBV7-2 and TRBJ2-1): GAGVSQSPSNKVTEKGKDVELRCDPISGHTALYWYRQSLGQGLEFLIYFQGNSAPDKSGLPSDRFSAERTGGSVSTLTIQRTQQEDSAVYLCASSSFGTGGSVQFFGPGTRLTVL.

This chain joins TRBV19 and TRBJ1-4; D is uncertain. CDR3 size: 14 residues. V lost 5 bases to trimming and J lost 5 bases, with 12 bases between them. Looked up from germline, CDR1 is LNHDA and CDR2 is SQIVND (reference sequence). In DNA, the CDR3 is TGTGCCAGTAGTCCCCGACCGATGAATGAAAAACTGTTTTTT. Translated: CASSPRPMNEKLFF.

The chain joins TRBV5-1 to TRBJ2-7, with a tentative D call TRBD1 (5 bases). Trimming shortened V by 4 bases and J by 6 bases, and 14 bases separated the two germline ends. The CDR3 consists of 13 residues. Germline-derived CDR1 and CDR2 are SGHRS and YFSETQ. CDR3 amino acids: CASSPGQGSEQYF. The CDR3 nucleotides read TGCGCCAGCAGCCCAGGTCAGGGCAGCGAGCAGTACTTC.

The V gene is TRBV15, the J gene TRBJ1-1; TRBD1 matches at 8 bases. The trim removed 9 bases at V and 8 bases at J, leaving 8 bases unmatched. CDR1 and CDR2 (germline): LNHNV, YYDKDF (reference sequence). The length of the CDR3 is 12 residues. The CDR3 region is CATRDRGWEAFF. CDR3 DNA: TGTGCCACACGAGACAGGGGTTGGGAAGCTTTCTTT.

The V call is TRBV5-1, the J call TRBJ2-5; D perhaps matches TRBD2 (7 bases). The CDR3 contains 15 residues. V lost 4 bases and J 4 bases, leaving 17 bases between the germline ends. CDR1 SGHRS and CDR2 YFSETQ come from the germline V gene. This CDR3 is CASSGSQGRGETQYF. The CDR3 coding sequence is TGCGCCAGCAGCGGAAGCCAGGGGAGGGGAGAGACCCAGTACTTC.

V and J are TRBV10-1 and TRBJ1-1; D remains unclear. Germline V gives CDR1 WNHNN, CDR2 SYGVQD (reference sequence). The CDR3 sequence is 13 residues long. Trimming removed 10 bases at V and 0 bases at J, with 12 bases between. The CDR3 here is CATEQSLNTEAFF. The CDR3 DNA reads TGCGCCACCGAACAGAGTTTGAACACTGAAGCTTTCTTT.

The genes are TRBV4-2 and TRBJ1-5; 7 bases fit TRBD1. The trim removed 4 bases at V and 0 bases at J, leaving 9 bases unmatched. Germline V CDR1 and CDR2: LGHNA, YNFKEQ. This CDR3 contains 17 residues. Here the CDR3 reads CASSRDSRTYSNQPQHF. In DNA form, the CDR3 reads TGTGCCAGCAGCCGGGACAGTCGGACCTATAGCAATCAGCCCCAGCATTTT.

CDR3 DNA sequence: TGTGCCAGCAGCTTATCTTCTGGGGCCAACGTCCTGACTTTC. This sequence encodes CASSLSSGANVLTF. This chain joins TRBV7-3 and TRBJ2-6; D gene uncertain. Germline CDR1 reads SGHTA; CDR2 reads FQGTGA. The V gene lost 2 bases and the J gene lost 1 base, with 3 bases spanning the gap. CDR3 length equals 14 residues.

J is TRBJ1-4 and V is TRBV27, with D uncertain. The CDR3 has 13 residues. CDR1 MNHEY and CDR2 SMNVEV come from the germline V gene (reference sequence). The V end was cut by 4 bases, the J end by 9 bases, with 12 bases between. The CDR3 is CASSSPLTKKLFF. The CDR3 nucleotides are TGTGCCAGCAGTTCCCCTCTCACGAAAAAACTGTTTTTT.

This clone came up a few times. V usage is TRBV30 and J usage is TRBJ1-1, with a tentative D call TRBD1 (5 bases). The CDR3 covers 14 residues. Germline assignment: CDR1 GTSNPN and CDR2 SVGIG (reference sequence). The V end was cut by 0 bases, the J end by 3 bases, with 11 bases between. The CDR3 region has the DNA TGTGCCTGGAGTGTCGCCCGGGGGTACACTGAAGCTTTCTTT. As protein: CAWSVARGYTEAFF.

This sequence joins TRBV19 and TRBJ2-4; perhaps TRBD1 as D (6 bases). CDR3 length: 14 residues. The V and J ends lost 2 bases and 1 base respectively, with 6 bases between them. CDR1 LNHDA and CDR2 SQIVND come from the germline V gene (reference sequence). The CDR3 DNA follows: TGTGCCAGTAGTATAACAGGGGCCAAAAACATTCAGTACTTC. It codes for CASSITGAKNIQYF.

This clone was recorded only once. The V gene is TRBV6-6, the J gene TRBJ2-1; 7 nucleotides align to TRBD2. The germline CDR1 and CDR2 sequences are MNHNY and SVGAGI (reference sequence). The ends lost 3 bases at V and 0 bases at J; junction bases unmatched: 2. This CDR3 is 15 amino acids long. The CDR3 DNA is TGTGCCAGCAGTTATGGCGGGAGCTCCTACAATGAGCAGTTCTTC. Its protein is CASSYGGSSYNEQFF.